This TCR beta chain emerged from a study of beta chain features in type 1 diabetes. Study-level background: No age, gender or cell yield differences were seen between patients and healthy donors. All of the samples together had 107,917,701 sorted cells examined.

Sorting based on CD45RO/CCR7/CD25/CD127/CD95/CD27 separated CD4+ naive, central memory, regulatory and stem cell-like memory cells. Since all of the isolated RNA was reverse transcribed, expressed TCRB transcripts were what got sequenced. Data came from immunoSEQ multiplex PCR; TCRdb stores just in-frame clones and leaves some out. Among fewer than 450,000 clones listed, about 14% were seen once. This CDR3 is 13 amino acids long. Trimming stripped 1 base from V and 11 bases from J, with 11 bases between. Per the germline V gene, CDR1 is SGHTA and CDR2 is FQGNSA. Study outcomes and limitations: Among all four CD4+ subsets, Type 1 diabetes patients had TCRB CDR3s that were moderately but significantly shorter. Diminished insertions and augmented deletions at VDJ junctions characterized type 1 diabetes patients.

This clone was picked up a small number of times. Antigen: not known. The specimen sequenced was naive CD4+ T cells from blood. The sequence derives from a woman aged 18-30 years with type 1 diabetes. The chain uses TRBV7-2 and TRBJ2-2, with a possible D match to TRBD2 (5 bases). In nucleotides, the CDR3 is TGTGCCAGCAGCTTAGGCCTGGGAGTAGAGCTGTTTTTT. This encodes CASSLGLGVELFF.